Below are 23 T cell receptor beta chains sequenced from a single sample in a study of regulatory T cells in long-lasting Graves disease. With iRepertoire HTBI primers and Arm-PCR of CDR3 regions, TCR beta libraries were built. In TCRdb, the multiplex PCR reads were re-called with MiXCR into one record per CDR3 protein. The table shows about 560,000 distinct CDR3 sequences, with 15% to 20% occurring only once. Time point in this sample: newly diagnosed GD, antithyroid drugs for less than 3 months. After RNA was extracted from PBMCs, the TCR library was made from it. The data were also submitted as part of a second study, on T cells in Graves' hyperthyroidism and ophthalmopathy.

The input for sequencing was peripheral blood mononuclear cells (PBMCs), taken at new diagnosis, from a patient treated with antithyroid drugs. The receptors stem from a man between 18 and 35 years old with Graves disease.

This clonotype came up a few times. A much larger clone lies a single base off, so this may be a read error. The V gene is TRBV28, the J gene TRBJ2-7; the match to TRBD1 covers 9 bases. This CDR3 comprises 12 residues. Germline CDR1 MDHEN, CDR2 SYDVKM. Written as DNA, the CDR3 is TGTGCCATCGACAGGGGGACTGGCGAGCAGTGCTTC. It codes for CAIDRGTGEQCF. Looking up the rest from reference TRBV28 and TRBJ2-7 gives the full variable domain: DVKVTQSSRYLVKRTGEKVFLECVQDMDHENMFWYRQDPGLGLRLIYFSYDVKMKEKGDIPEGYSVSREKKERFSLILESASTNQTSMYLCAIDRGTGEQCFGPGTRLTVT.

This clonotype came up many times. This chain joins TRBV27 and TRBJ1-5; D perhaps matches TRBD1 (6 bases). The CDR3 is 15 amino acids. Trimming took 3 bases from V and 7 from J, leaving 16 bases between them. Germline V gene data show CDR1 as MNHEY and CDR2 as SMNVEV (reference sequence). CDR3 nucleotides: TGTGCCAGCAGTTTTTCGGCAGGGGCGAGGCAGCCCCAGCATTTT. Its protein product is CASSFSAGARQPQHF.

This chain connects TRBV19 to TRBJ1-1; D possibly corresponds to TRBD1 (5 bases). The CDR3 is made up of 13 amino acids. Germline V gene data show CDR1 as LNHDA and CDR2 as SQIVND (reference sequence). V gave up 5 bases and J gave up 4 bases, with 11 bases separating them. CDR3 DNA sequence: TGTGCCAGTAGTGGCAGGGTAGGCACTGAAGCTTTCTTT. Translation: CASSGRVGTEAFF. Full variable domain (outside the CDR3, taken from reference TRBV19 and TRBJ1-1): DGGITQSPKYLFRKEGQNVTLSCEQNLNHDAMYWYRQDPGQGLRLIYYSQIVNDFQKGDIAEGYSVSREKKESFPLTVTSAQKNPTAFYLCASSGRVGTEAFFGQGTRLTVV.

This chain connects TRBV16 to TRBJ1-4, with D uncertain. Trimming shortened V by 6 bases and J by 1 base, and 12 bases separated the two germline ends. The CDR3 is 15 residues long. Germline lookup yields CDR1 KGHSY and CDR2 FQNENV. CDR3 coding DNA: TGTGCCAGCAGAACTAAGGAAGAAACTAATGAAAAACTGTTTTTT. It encodes CASRTKEETNEKLFF.

This clonotype was detected only a few times. The chain combines TRBV2 with TRBJ2-7, with 8 bases identical to TRBD1. CDR3 length: 15 residues. Trimming cost V 7 bases and J 6 bases; bases outside gene matches: 14. Germline V gives CDR1 SNHLY, CDR2 FYNNEI. In DNA, the CDR3 is TGTGCCAGCACTCTACTTGACAGGGGAACAGGCGAGCAGTACTTC. Amino acids: CASTLLDRGTGEQYF.

This clonotype was picked up a small number of times. The genes are TRBV6-9 and TRBJ2-5, with a weak D call TRBD2 (6 bases). Germline V lookup: CDR1 MNHGY, CDR2 SVAAGI. The CDR3 length is 14 residues. The V gene lost 3 bases and the J gene lost 1 base, with 9 bases spanning the gap. The CDR3, as DNA: TGTGCCAGCAGTTACGGGGGATCCCAAGAGACCCAGTACTTC. Its translation is CASSYGGSQETQYF.

This chain joins TRBV27 and TRBJ2-7; D is uncertain. Germline V CDR1 and CDR2: MNHEY, SMNVEV (reference sequence). Trimming took off 10 bases at V and 0 bases at J, with 13 bases between the two ends. The CDR3 runs 13 residues. Written as DNA, the CDR3 is TGTGCCACCTCCTCGGACGGCTCCTACGAGCAGTACTTC. Its translation: CATSSDGSYEQYF.

This clonotype has ten or more counts. V and J are TRBV28 and TRBJ1-5; TRBD1 aligns across 9 bases. The trim removed 2 bases at V and 3 bases at J, leaving 5 bases unmatched. The CDR3 runs to 16 residues. The germline CDR1 and CDR2 sequences are MDHEN and SYDVKM. The CDR3 protein is CASSLETGGYNQPQHF. CDR3 nucleotide sequence: TGTGCCAGCAGTTTAGAGACAGGGGGGTACAATCAGCCCCAGCATTTT.

This clonotype turned up a few times. The chain joins TRBV28 to TRBJ1-1; 7 bases are shared with TRBD1. V lost 5 bases to trimming and J lost 1 base; unmatched junction nucleotides: 7. Per germline, CDR1 MDHEN and CDR2 SYDVKM. This CDR3 comprises 15 residues. The CDR3 sequence is CASSTGQEPNTEAFF. CDR3 bases: TGTGCCAGCAGTACCGGACAGGAGCCGAACACTGAAGCTTTCTTT.

This clonotype was seen repeatedly, ten times or more. The J gene is TRBJ2-1, the V gene TRBV30; D is perhaps TRBD2 (6 bases). This CDR3 spans 13 amino acids. V was clipped by 2 bases and J by 6 bases, with 11 bases between them. Germline values: CDR1 GTSNPN, CDR2 SVGIG (reference sequence). Here the CDR3 reads CAWSRRGPNEQFF. CDR3 nucleotides: TGTGCCTGGAGTCGGCGGGGCCCCAATGAGCAGTTCTTC.

The rearrangement links TRBV29-1 to TRBJ2-3; D gene unclear. Germline V lookup: CDR1 SQVTM, CDR2 ANQGSEA. V lost 4 bases, J lost 0 bases, and 8 bases lay in between. This CDR3 contains 13 residues. The CDR3 nucleotides read TGCAGCGTTGCCCTGGGTAGCACAGATACGCAGTATTTT. It yields the protein CSVALGSTDTQYF.

The rearrangement links TRBV12-3 or TRBV12-4 to TRBJ1-5; possibly TRBD1 for D (6 bases). Trimming took 5 bases from V and 3 from J, leaving 8 bases between them. The CDR3 runs to 13 residues. The CDR3, as DNA: TGTGCCAGCAGTCGGGACACCAATCAGCCCCAGCATTTT. It translates to CASSRDTNQPQHF.

This clonotype was counted at least ten times. This chain uses TRBV3-1 with TRBJ2-7; 10 nucleotides agree with TRBD2. This CDR3 has 15 amino acids. J gave up 5 bases and V 1 base, and 5 bases lay outside the gene matches. The germline V gene has CDR1 LGHDT and CDR2 YNNKEL (reference sequence). The CDR3 nucleotides read TGTGCCAGCAGCCAAGCCGGGACTAGCGTCCACGAGCAGTACTTC. This codes for CASSQAGTSVHEQYF.

This clonotype was recorded once. Germline is not matched at one junction end, which may reflect a read error. The J gene is TRBJ2-3, the V gene TRBV6-1, with TRBD2 matching over 8 bases. Germline-derived CDR1 and CDR2 are MNHNS and SASEGT. The CDR3 contains 14 residues. The CDR3 loop is CASAARTSIDTQYF. CDR3 nucleotides: TGTGCCAGCGCCGCTCGGACTAGCATAGATACGCAGTATTTT.

This clonotype came up a few times. The CDR3 DNA is TGCAGTGCTACCCCCCAGGGCTACGAGCAGTACTTC. Protein product: CSATPQGYEQYF. This rearrangement joins TRBV20-1 to TRBJ2-7, with a possible D match to TRBD1 (5 bases). Trimming stripped 4 bases from V and 3 bases from J, with 10 bases between. The CDR3 extends over 12 amino acids. Germline loops: CDR1 DFQATT, CDR2 SNEGSKA (reference sequence).

This clonotype was seen ten or more times. This chain links TRBV5-1 with TRBJ2-7, with 11 nucleotides matching TRBD2. The J segment lost 3 bases and the V segment lost 4 bases, leaving 6 bases of the junction unmatched. CDR3 size: 15 residues. Germline loops: CDR1 SGHRS, CDR2 YFSETQ. CDR3 residues: CASSAGTSGDYEQYF. The DNA of the CDR3 is TGCGCCAGCAGCGCGGGGACTAGCGGTGACTACGAGCAGTACTTC.

The genes are TRBV9 and TRBJ2-1, with D hard to call. The length of the CDR3 is 15 residues. Trimming removed 0 bases from V and 4 bases from J, with 11 bases in between. The germline V gene has CDR1 SGDLS and CDR2 YYNGEE. The chain's CDR3 is CASSVGYHPYNEQFF. As DNA, the CDR3 is TGTGCCAGCAGCGTAGGGTATCACCCGTACAATGAGCAGTTCTTC.

This clonotype appeared many times. The genes are TRBV11-2 and TRBJ2-3; 10 bases map to TRBD2. Germline V gene lookup returns CDR1 SGHAT and CDR2 FQNNGV. V shed 1 base, J shed 3 bases, and the junction held 10 bases outside the gene matches. There are 18 residues in the CDR3. The DNA for the CDR3 is TGTGCCAGCAGCTTAGGTGCTAGCGGGAGTGTAGGTACAGATACGCAGTATTTT. Translating it yields CASSLGASGSVGTDTQYF.

This clonotype has a handful of counts. This chain links TRBV30 with TRBJ1-5; TRBD1 matches 8 bases. V lost 2 bases to trimming and J lost 4 bases; unmatched junction nucleotides: 4. The CDR3 is 14 residues long. CDR1 and CDR2 from the germline V gene are GTSNPN and SVGIG (reference sequence). CDR3 coding DNA: TGTGCCTGGAGTCAGGGGGCCGGGAATCAGCCCCAGCATTTT. Residues: CAWSQGAGNQPQHF. The full variable domain, its missing parts supplied by reference TRBV30 and TRBJ1-5, is SQTIHQWPATLVQPVGSPLSLECTVEGTSNPNLYWYRQAAGRGLQLLFYSVGIGQISSEVPQNLSASRPQDRQFILSSKKLLLSDSGFYLCAWSQGAGNQPQHFGDGTRLSIL.

The chain is built from TRBV18 and TRBJ2-7; possibly TRBD2 for D (6 bases). Deletions cut 3 bases from V and 1 base from J, with 16 bases between. The germline V gene encodes CDR1 KGHSH and CDR2 LQKENI. The CDR3 loop spans 16 amino acids. CDR3 region: CASSPPGLGGSYEQYF. The CDR3 nucleotides are TGTGCCAGCTCACCGCCGGGACTGGGGGGTTCCTACGAGCAGTACTTC.

The V call is TRBV30, the J call TRBJ1-2; TRBD1 matches 10 bases. This CDR3 has 19 amino acids. Losses at the gene ends were 2 bases for V and 2 bases for J; bases not matched to a gene: 17. Germline V gives CDR1 GTSNPN, CDR2 SVGIG (reference sequence). The CDR3 loop is CAWSPKILTRDRGNYGYTF. The CDR3, as DNA: TGTGCCTGGAGTCCCAAAATCTTGACGCGGGACAGGGGAAACTATGGCTACACCTTC.

The V and J genes are TRBV20-1 and TRBJ1-5; D not resolved. CDR3 length: 17 residues. Between the trimmed V and J ends, which lost 3 bases and 0 bases, there was a span of 18 bases. Germline V gene sequence: CDR1 DFQATT, CDR2 SNEGSKA (reference sequence). The CDR3 here is CSASVRGSVGSNQPQHF. In nucleotides, the CDR3 is TGCAGTGCTAGTGTGCGGGGTAGTGTCGGTAGCAATCAGCCCCAGCATTTT.

This clonotype appeared many times. In DNA, the CDR3 is TGTGCCAGCAGTGAGAGTATTAGGGGCACTGAAGCTTTCTTT. Translation gives CASSESIRGTEAFF. The chain carries TRBV2 and TRBJ1-1; tentative D call: TRBD1 (5 bases). CDR3 length equals 14 residues. Trimming removed 3 bases at V and 4 bases at J, with 12 bases between. CDR1 and CDR2 from the germline V gene are SNHLY and FYNNEI.